This is a list of T cell receptor beta chains from one sample in a study of T cell responses to AZD1222 COVID-19 vaccine. Sequencing was performed with immunoSEQ multiplex PCR; in TCRdb, only in-frame clones are kept and a portion is missing. The profile covers some 150,000 clones, with around 90% appearing a single time and 5% taken by the ten largest. Sequencing used peripheral blood, obtained on day 0 of AZD1222 vaccination. Source of these receptors: an adult in good health. Both conserved end residues are part of each CDR3. D genes are given only for firm matches. Size is omitted from some rows. Given values are once, few, many or a class for expanded clones.

d_call: TRBD2; v_call: TRBV13; clone_size: NA; j_call: TRBJ2-1; cdr3_aa: CASSPPISGRVYEQFF; cdr3_nt: TGTGCCAGCAGCCCCCCGATTAGCGGGAGGGTCTATGAGCAGTTCTTC
d_call: NA; v_call: TRBV30; clone_size: NA; j_call: TRBJ2-7; cdr3_aa: CAWSGEGADEQYF; cdr3_nt: TGTGCCTGGAGTGGGGAGGGGGCAGACGAGCAGTACTTC
d_call: NA; v_call: TRBV2; clone_size: NA; j_call: TRBJ1-5; cdr3_aa: CASSETRQSQPQHF; cdr3_nt: TGTGCCAGCAGTGAAACGAGACAGTCTCAGCCCCAGCATTTT
d_call: NA; v_call: TRBV27; clone_size: NA; j_call: TRBJ1-1; cdr3_aa: CASSPNSAGNTEAFF; cdr3_nt: TGTGCCAGCAGCCCGAATTCCGCAGGGAACACTGAAGCTTTCTTT
d_call: TRBD1; v_call: TRBV19; clone_size: once; j_call: TRBJ2-7; cdr3_aa: CASSTFRDSSYEQYF; cdr3_nt: TGTGCCAGTAGTACCTTCAGGGACAGCTCCTACGAGCAGTACTTC
d_call: NA; v_call: TRBV24-1; clone_size: NA; j_call: TRBJ2-1; cdr3_aa: CATSDSIHNEQFF; cdr3_nt: TGTGCCACCAGTGACTCCATACACAATGAGCAGTTCTTC
d_call: NA; v_call: TRBV27; clone_size: NA; j_call: TRBJ2-7; cdr3_aa: CASRIRGSSSYEQYF; cdr3_nt: TGTGCCAGCAGGATTCGCGGGTCTAGCTCCTACGAGCAGTACTTC
d_call: NA; v_call: TRBV7-2; clone_size: NA; j_call: TRBJ1-5; cdr3_aa: CASSLEVGYYSNQPQHF; cdr3_nt: TGTGCCAGCAGCTTAGAGGTCGGATATTATAGCAATCAGCCCCAGCATTTT
d_call: NA; v_call: TRBV9; clone_size: once; j_call: TRBJ1-5; cdr3_aa: CASSVGDNSNQPQHF; cdr3_nt: TGTGCCAGCAGCGTCGGAGATAATAGCAATCAGCCCCAGCATTTT
d_call: NA; v_call: TRBV18; clone_size: NA; j_call: TRBJ1-1; cdr3_aa: CASSPRVNTEAFF; cdr3_nt: TGTGCCAGCTCACCACGGGTGAACACTGAAGCTTTCTTT
d_call: NA; v_call: TRBV4-1; clone_size: once; j_call: TRBJ2-7; cdr3_aa: CASSHSTTYEQYF; cdr3_nt: TGCGCCAGCAGCCACAGTACCACCTACGAGCAGTACTTC
d_call: NA; v_call: TRBV19; clone_size: NA; j_call: TRBJ2-2; cdr3_aa: CASSMGLERLGELFF; cdr3_nt: TGTGCCAGTAGTATGGGACTGGAGCGGCTCGGGGAGCTGTTTTTT
d_call: TRBD1; v_call: TRBV7-8; clone_size: NA; j_call: TRBJ2-1; cdr3_aa: CASSLRTGDFYNEQFF; cdr3_nt: TGTGCCAGCAGCTTACGGACAGGGGACTTCTACAATGAGCAGTTCTTC
d_call: TRBD1; v_call: TRBV5-5; clone_size: NA; j_call: TRBJ1-2; cdr3_aa: CASSLAGAGGYGYTF; cdr3_nt: TGTGCCAGCAGCTTAGCTGGGGCAGGGGGCTATGGCTACACCTTC
d_call: TRBD1; v_call: TRBV19; clone_size: NA; j_call: TRBJ1-2; cdr3_aa: CASSMQGGAMEGYTF; cdr3_nt: TGTGCCAGTAGTATGCAAGGGGGCGCAATGGAAGGCTACACCTTC
d_call: NA; v_call: TRBV6-5; clone_size: NA; j_call: TRBJ2-7; cdr3_aa: CASTRDRSSYEQYF; cdr3_nt: TGTGCCAGCACCCGCGACAGAAGCTCCTACGAGCAGTACTTC
d_call: TRBD1; v_call: TRBV3-1/TRBV3-2; clone_size: NA; j_call: TRBJ1-2; cdr3_aa: CASGTGSNYGYTF; cdr3_nt: TGTGCCAGCGGGACAGGGTCCAACTATGGCTACACCTTC